This TCR beta chain was recovered during a study of T cells in Graves' hyperthyroidism and ophthalmopathy. Points from the study as a whole: Peripheral blood also featured most of the thyroid clonotypes expanded above 0.001. Ophthalmopathy was predicted by the model a median of 6.5 months ahead of onset.

V was clipped by 0 bases and J by 3 bases; unmatched bases: 0. The CDR3 spans 15 residues. CDR1 is KGHDR and CDR2 is SFDVKD in the germline V gene. Points on this clonotype: The antigen remains undetermined.

RNA transcripts gave rise to amplified TCR beta CDR3 regions. With the HTBI primer set, the TCR CDR3 went through a first round of RT-PCR. Using its own MiXCR run on the multiplex PCR reads, TCRdb lists one record per CDR3 protein. The sample has 560,000 or so distinct CDR3 sequences, 46% seen once. The study enrolled patients aged 18 to 65 with newly diagnosed hyperthyroidism of under 2 months' duration. Exclusion of a patient resulted from uncontrolled infection, other autoimmune disease, pregnancy or lactation. The clonotype comes from a woman between 18 and 29 years old with Graves' hyperthyroidism. This sequence joins TRBV24-1 and TRBJ2-1; TRBD1 agrees at 8 bases. Source material: peripheral blood or thyroid tissue (not recorded which). The CDR3 spells CATSDLDRGYNEQFF. In DNA, the CDR3 is TGTGCCACCAGTGATTTGGACAGGGGCTACAATGAGCAGTTCTTC.